A single sample gave rise to the 21 T cell receptor beta chains below, sequenced in a study of blood T cell repertoires in COVID-19. Sequencing was performed with immunoSEQ multiplex PCR; in TCRdb, only in-frame clones are kept and a portion is missing. The sample includes about 22,000 clones, about 90% seen only once; the top ten take over 2.5%. Source material: peripheral blood. The receptors were sampled from a woman between 70 and 85 years old with active COVID-19.

This chain uses TRBV2 with TRBJ1-4; possible D gene TRBD1, 6 bases. This CDR3 contains 15 residues. V was clipped by 5 bases and J by 6 bases, with 16 bases between them. From germline, CDR1 is SNHLY and CDR2 FYNNEI. The CDR3 DNA reads as TGTGCCAGCAGTTTAACAGGGTGGGAAGATGAAAAACTGTTTTTT. Its translation is CASSLTGWEDEKLFF.

Turning to this clone: One end of the junction varies from germline; a read error may be responsible. CDR3 sequence (DNA): TGTGCCAGTAGTATTAGGGGGCAGTACTACGGCTACACCTTC. It is translated as CASSIRGQYYGYTF. This chain joins TRBV19 and TRBJ1-2; TRBD1 matches at 7 bases. Per the germline V gene, CDR1 is LNHDA and CDR2 is SQIVND (reference sequence). The CDR3 spans 14 residues.

The rearrangement links TRBV2 to TRBJ1-1, with 8 bases that match TRBD1. This CDR3 contains 14 residues. The germline V gene encodes CDR1 SNHLY and CDR2 FYNNEI. V trimming: 4 bases; J trimming: 5 bases; junction bases outside the gene matches: 6. CDR3 DNA: TGTGCCAGCAGTGTCCAGGGGGCCAGAACTGAAGCTTTCTTT. Translation gives CASSVQGARTEAFF.

The chain joins TRBV19 to TRBJ1-1; D not certain. The V end lost 1 base, the J end lost 1 base, and 7 bases lay between the germline ends. The length of the CDR3 is 14 residues. Germline V CDR1 and CDR2: LNHDA, SQIVND (reference sequence). The CDR3 loop is CASSIAGGNTEAFF. DNA for the CDR3: TGTGCCAGTAGTATAGCAGGTGGGAACACTGAAGCTTTCTTT.

V and J are TRBV15 and TRBJ1-1, with 9 bases matching TRBD1. Germline V gene sequence: CDR1 LNHNV, CDR2 YYDKDF (reference sequence). V lost 3 bases and J lost 4; bases outside the gene matches: 3. The CDR3 spans 14 residues. The DNA for the CDR3 is TGTGCCACCAGCAGCCGACAGGGGGGCACTGAAGCTTTCTTT. It codes for CATSSRQGGTEAFF.

Of note for this clone: A read error may account for a junction end that differs from germline. This chain connects TRBV7-7 to TRBJ2-5, with D perhaps assigned TRBD1 or TRBD2 (6 bases each). The CDR3 runs to 15 residues. Per the germline V gene, CDR1 is SSHAT and CDR2 is FNYEAQ (reference sequence). CDR3 loop: CASSLGGGSIETQYF. DNA of the CDR3: TGTGCTAGCAGCTTAGGGGGAGGTTCGATAGAGACCCAGTACTTC.

The chain couples TRBV28 to TRBJ2-1; TRBD2 matches 14 bases. CDR3 length equals 14 residues. Unmatched junction bases numbered 9, after V lost 8 bases and J lost 12 bases. Per germline, CDR1 MDHEN and CDR2 SYDVKM. The chain's CDR3 is CASGRTSGRIRQFF. Written as DNA, the CDR3 is TGTGCCAGCGGCAGGACTAGCGGGAGGATCCGGCAGTTCTTC. Together with reference TRBV28 and TRBJ2-1, the CDR3 gives the full variable domain: DVKVTQSSRYLVKRTGEKVFLECVQDMDHENMFWYRQDPGLGLRLIYFSYDVKMKEKGDIPEGYSVSREKKERFSLILESASTNQTSMYLCASGRTSGRIRQFFGPGTRLTVL.

In nucleotides, the CDR3 is TGTGCCAGCAGTGGATCGGGGGGCTGGCAGCCCCAGCATTTT. Protein: CASSGSGGWQPQHF. The rearrangement links TRBV28 to TRBJ1-5; D may be TRBD1 (6 bases). The germline CDR1 and CDR2 sequences are MDHEN and SYDVKM. With 5 bases removed from V and 7 bases from J, the gap between germline ends came to 15 bases. The CDR3 contains 14 residues. Together with reference TRBV28 and TRBJ1-5, the CDR3 gives the full variable domain: DVKVTQSSRYLVKRTGEKVFLECVQDMDHENMFWYRQDPGLGLRLIYFSYDVKMKEKGDIPEGYSVSREKKERFSLILESASTNQTSMYLCASSGSGGWQPQHFGDGTRLSIL.

This clone was picked up a small number of times. The chain joins TRBV11-2 to TRBJ2-5; 7 positions agree with TRBD2. Trimming cost V 5 bases and J 10 bases; bases outside gene matches: 4. Germline V gene data show CDR1 as SGHAT and CDR2 as FQNNGV. The CDR3 covers 11 residues. The CDR3 DNA reads TGTGCCAGCAGCATAGGGGAGGGCCAGTACTTC. Translating gives CASSIGEGQYF.

The rearrangement uses TRBV27 and TRBJ2-3; 8 nucleotides line up with TRBD2. The CDR3 runs to 15 residues. V dropped 6 bases and J dropped 2; count of bases not matched to a gene: 7. Germline V lookup: CDR1 MNHEY, CDR2 SMNVEV (reference sequence). DNA for the CDR3: TGTGCCAGCAGCTTCGGGGGGGACACCACAGATACGCAGTATTTT. Protein product: CASSFGGDTTDTQYF.

The chain recombines TRBV6-5 with TRBJ2-7, with 7 bases lining up with TRBD2. CDR1 MNHEY and CDR2 SVGAGI come from the germline V gene. The CDR3 covers 15 residues. Trimming cost V 8 bases and J 2 bases; bases outside gene matches: 12. The CDR3 DNA follows: TGTGCCAGCTCGATCGACGGGAGGCGGACCTACGAGCAGTACTTC. Residues: CASSIDGRRTYEQYF.

The genes are TRBV5-1 and TRBJ2-7; 9 bases fit TRBD2. Germline V gene sequence: CDR1 SGHRS, CDR2 YFSETQ. The CDR3 length is 13 residues. V lost 0 bases and J lost 5; bases outside the gene matches: 0. CDR3 in DNA: TGCGCCAGCAGCTTGGGACTAGCGGACGAGCAGTACTTC. It codes for CASSLGLADEQYF. Full variable domain (remainder filled in from reference TRBV5-1 and TRBJ2-7): KAGVTQTPRYLIKTRGQQVTLSCSPISGHRSVSWYQQTPGQGLQFLFEYFSETQRNKGNFPGRFSGRQFSNSRSEMNVSTLELGDSALYLCASSLGLADEQYFGPGTRLTVT.

This chain uses TRBV7-2 with TRBJ2-7, with D perhaps matching TRBD2 (6 bases). Looked up from germline, CDR1 is SGHTA and CDR2 is FQGNSA. The V gene lost 4 bases and the J gene lost 3 bases, with 16 bases spanning the gap. The CDR3 contains 15 residues. CDR3 sequence reads: CASSSSGTGYYEQYF. CDR3 sequence (DNA): TGTGCCAGCAGCTCCTCCGGGACTGGGTACTACGAGCAGTACTTC.

This clone was counted once. This chain joins TRBV19 and TRBJ2-3; D is perhaps TRBD2 (6 bases). Trimming took off 5 bases at V and 3 bases at J, with 15 bases between the two ends. CDR3 size: 15 residues. Germline CDR1 reads LNHDA; CDR2 reads SQIVND (reference sequence). The CDR3 protein is CASSYRDRGTDTQYF. Here the CDR3 DNA reads TGTGCCAGTAGTTACCGGGACCGGGGGACAGATACGCAGTATTTT.

This clone has a handful of counts. The chain links TRBV27 to TRBJ2-2; possible D gene TRBD1, 6 bases. The V end was cut by 8 bases, the J end by 2 bases, with 9 bases between. Germline V CDR1 and CDR2: MNHEY, SMNVEV (reference sequence). The CDR3 has 13 amino acids. CDR3 residues: CASWDTNTGELFF. CDR3 nucleotides: TGTGCCAGCTGGGACACCAACACCGGGGAGCTGTTTTTT.

This clone was seen just once. The chain combines TRBV5-4 with TRBJ2-7; TRBD2 agrees at 11 bases. CDR3 length: 16 residues. Unmatched junction bases numbered 11, after V lost 2 bases and J lost 7 bases. Germline V lookup: CDR1 SGHNT, CDR2 YYREEE (reference sequence). CDR3 bases: TGTGCCAGCAGCTTTGGTCTGGCGGCTAGCGGGAGGGAGCAGTACTTC. Amino acids: CASSFGLAASGREQYF. The whole variable domain, filled in from reference TRBV5-4 and TRBJ2-7, reads ETGVTQSPTHLIKTRGQQVTLRCSSQSGHNTVSWYQQALGQGPQFIFQYYREEENGRGNFPPRFSGLQFPNYSSELNVNALELDDSALYLCASSFGLAASGREQYFGPGTRLTVT.

The chain has TRBV28 and TRBJ2-7; 10 bases are a match to TRBD1. This CDR3 comprises 15 residues. Unmatched junction bases numbered 6, after V lost 4 bases and J lost 3 bases. Looked up from germline, CDR1 is MDHEN and CDR2 is SYDVKM. The CDR3 loop reads CASSSGTGVGYEQYF. The CDR3 nucleotides are TGTGCCAGCAGTTCCGGGACAGGGGTGGGCTACGAGCAGTACTTC.

This rearrangement joins TRBV2 to TRBJ1-5; maybe TRBD1 (5 bases). This CDR3 has 15 amino acids. Germline loops: CDR1 SNHLY, CDR2 FYNNEI. Deletions cut 6 bases from V and 1 base from J, with 13 bases between. In DNA form, the CDR3 reads TGTGCCAGCAGGGGGGGAGATTTAAGCAATCAGCCCCAGCATTTT. This translates into CASRGGDLSNQPQHF. The whole variable domain, remainder taken from reference TRBV2 and TRBJ1-5, is EPEVTQTPSHQVTQMGQEVILRCVPISNHLYFYWYRQILGQKVEFLVSFYNNEISEKSEIFDDQFSVERPDGSNFTLKIRSTKLEDSAMYFCASRGGDLSNQPQHFGDGTRLSIL.

The V gene is TRBV6-2 or TRBV6-3, the J gene TRBJ2-1; TRBD2 might be the D (7 bases). The CDR3 is 18 amino acids. V lost 2 bases and J 4 bases, leaving 21 bases between the germline ends. Germline CDR1 is MNHEY and CDR2 is SVGEGT. CDR3 loop: CASSYPRGRREKYNEQFF. The CDR3 DNA is TGTGCCAGCAGTTACCCCAGGGGTCGGCGGGAGAAGTACAATGAGCAGTTCTTC.

The genes are TRBV5-4 and TRBJ2-7; 12 bases align to TRBD2. Per the germline V gene, CDR1 is SGHNT and CDR2 is YYREEE (reference sequence). There are 16 residues in the CDR3. With 4 bases clipped from V and 4 bases from J, the junction kept 9 bases outside the gene matches. CDR3 sequence reads: CASSLGASGRDYEQYF. CDR3 DNA: TGTGCCAGCAGCCTGGGGGCTAGCGGGAGGGATTACGAGCAGTACTTC. Together with reference TRBV5-4 and TRBJ2-7, the CDR3 gives the full variable domain: ETGVTQSPTHLIKTRGQQVTLRCSSQSGHNTVSWYQQALGQGPQFIFQYYREEENGRGNFPPRFSGLQFPNYSSELNVNALELDDSALYLCASSLGASGRDYEQYFGPGTRLTVT.

The V gene is TRBV7-9, the J gene TRBJ1-2, with 7 positions matching TRBD1. The CDR3 has 15 residues. CDR1 SEHNR and CDR2 FQNEAQ come from the germline V gene (reference sequence). Trimming removed 1 base from V and 0 bases from J; junction bases left unmatched: 2. The CDR3 DNA sequence: TGTGCCAGCAGCTTAGAGACAGGGTCTAACTATGGCTACACCTTC. Encoded protein: CASSLETGSNYGYTF.